This entry is about one T cell receptor beta chain. Enrolled through a virtual design, the participants were between about 18 and 100 years of age and came from about two dozen US areas. Resolution of symptoms, clearance, or two negative PCRs was present in recovered Cohort 3 donors. Authors' analysis steps: Reference gene primers were amplified, and this amplification served to estimate nucleated cell counts. The assay was immunoSEQ multiplex PCR, and TCRdb's table has in-frame clones only and misses some. V, J and clone size are those of that table, while D and trimming were read from the DNA. The table has hundreds of thousands of clones, roughly 90% seen once; the top ten hold 2.6%. This entry is derived from a study of blood T cell repertoires in COVID-19. Study overall: T cells, B-cell-depleted T cells, or PBMCs supplied cDNA or gDNA.

The CDR3 contains 19 residues. After removal of 2 bases from V and 2 bases from J, the junction contained 15 bases not matched to a gene. CDR1 MNHEY and CDR2 SVGEGT come from the germline V gene. This TCR came from a man aged 55-75 years who had recovered from COVID-19. The sequenced sample was PBMCs or T cells enriched from blood (not recorded which). The V gene is TRBV6-2 or TRBV6-3, the J gene TRBJ2-3; 8 bases are a match to TRBD2. In nucleotides, the CDR3 is TGTGCCAGCAGTTACCCCTCAGCTCCGGGGGGGCGGAACACAGATACGCAGTATTTT. As protein: CASSYPSAPGGRNTDTQYF.